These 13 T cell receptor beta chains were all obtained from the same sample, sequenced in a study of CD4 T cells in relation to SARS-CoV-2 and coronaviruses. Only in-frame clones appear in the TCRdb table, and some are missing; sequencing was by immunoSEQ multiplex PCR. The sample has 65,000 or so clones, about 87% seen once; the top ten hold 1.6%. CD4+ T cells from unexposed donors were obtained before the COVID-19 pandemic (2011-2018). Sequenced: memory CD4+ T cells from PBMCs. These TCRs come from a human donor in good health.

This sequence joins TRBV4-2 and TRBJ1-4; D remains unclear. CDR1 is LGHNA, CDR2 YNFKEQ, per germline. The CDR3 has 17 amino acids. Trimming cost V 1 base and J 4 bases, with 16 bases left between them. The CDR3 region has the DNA TGTGCCAGCAGCCAAGTTGCCCAGCTGGGCTTTAATGAAAAACTGTTTTTT. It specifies CASSQVAQLGFNEKLFF.

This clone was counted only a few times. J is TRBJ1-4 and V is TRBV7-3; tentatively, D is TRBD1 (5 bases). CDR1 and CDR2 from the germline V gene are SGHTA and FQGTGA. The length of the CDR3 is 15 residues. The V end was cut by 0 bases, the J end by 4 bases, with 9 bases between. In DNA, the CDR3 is TGTGCCAGCAGCTTAACGGGGGTTAGTAATGAAAAACTGTTTTTT. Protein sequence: CASSLTGVSNEKLFF.

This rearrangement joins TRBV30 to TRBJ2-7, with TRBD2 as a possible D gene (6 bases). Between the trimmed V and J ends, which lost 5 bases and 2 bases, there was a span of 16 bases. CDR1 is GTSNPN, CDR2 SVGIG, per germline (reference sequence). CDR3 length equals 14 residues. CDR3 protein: CAWGGSRYTYEQYF. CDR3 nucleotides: TGTGCCTGGGGGGGGTCTCGATATACCTACGAGCAGTACTTC.

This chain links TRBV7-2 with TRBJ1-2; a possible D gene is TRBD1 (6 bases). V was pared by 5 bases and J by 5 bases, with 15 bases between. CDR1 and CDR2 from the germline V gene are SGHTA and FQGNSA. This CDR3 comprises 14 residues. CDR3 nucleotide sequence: TGTGCCAGCAGCCTAGATGGACAGCCTTATGGCTACACCTTC. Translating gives CASSLDGQPYGYTF.

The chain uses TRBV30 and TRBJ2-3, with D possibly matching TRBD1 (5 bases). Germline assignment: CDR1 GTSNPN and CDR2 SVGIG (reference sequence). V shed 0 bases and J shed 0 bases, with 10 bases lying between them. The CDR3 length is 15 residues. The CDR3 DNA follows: TGTGCCTGGAGTGTACGCAGGGCGAGCACAGATACGCAGTATTTT. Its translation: CAWSVRRASTDTQYF.

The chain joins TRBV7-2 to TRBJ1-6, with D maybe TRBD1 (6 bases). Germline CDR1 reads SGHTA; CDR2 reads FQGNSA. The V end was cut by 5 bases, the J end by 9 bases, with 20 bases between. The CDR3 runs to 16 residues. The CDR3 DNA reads TGTGCCAGCAGCATTCAGGTTGGGACAATAGGTTCACCCCTCCACTTT. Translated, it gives CASSIQVGTIGSPLHF.

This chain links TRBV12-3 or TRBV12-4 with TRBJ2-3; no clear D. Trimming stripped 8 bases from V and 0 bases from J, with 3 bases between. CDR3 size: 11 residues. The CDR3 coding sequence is TGTGCCAGCGGGAGCACAGATACGCAGTATTTT. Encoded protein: CASGSTDTQYF.

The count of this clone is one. Here the CDR3 DNA reads TGTGCCAGCAGCACTGGGACCCAATTAGGGGAAAAACTGTTTTTT. Amino acid sequence: CASSTGTQLGEKLFF. The chain has TRBV7-9 and TRBJ1-4; D might be TRBD1 (5 bases). This CDR3 has 15 residues. V lost 5 bases to trimming and J lost 8 bases, with 18 bases between them. CDR1 is SEHNR, CDR2 FQNEAQ, per germline (reference sequence).

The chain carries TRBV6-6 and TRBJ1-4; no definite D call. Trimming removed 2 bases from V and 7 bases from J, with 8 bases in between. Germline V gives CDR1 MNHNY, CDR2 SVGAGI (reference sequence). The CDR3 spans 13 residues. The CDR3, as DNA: TGTGCCAGCAGTTACGTGACGGGTGAAAAACTGTTTTTT. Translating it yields CASSYVTGEKLFF.

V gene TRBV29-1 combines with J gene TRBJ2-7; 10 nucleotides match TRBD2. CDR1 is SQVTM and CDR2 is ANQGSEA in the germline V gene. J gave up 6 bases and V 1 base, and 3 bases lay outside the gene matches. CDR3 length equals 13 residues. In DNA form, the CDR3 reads TGCAGCGTTGAAGGGCTAGCGGGGGCCGAGCAGTACTTC. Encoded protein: CSVEGLAGAEQYF.

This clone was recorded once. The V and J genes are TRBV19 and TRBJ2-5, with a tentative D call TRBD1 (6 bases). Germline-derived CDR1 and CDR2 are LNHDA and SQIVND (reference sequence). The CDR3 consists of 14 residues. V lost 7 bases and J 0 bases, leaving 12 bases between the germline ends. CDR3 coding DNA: TGTGCCAGTACCCCGACAGGAGACCAAGAGACCCAGTACTTC. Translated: CASTPTGDQETQYF.

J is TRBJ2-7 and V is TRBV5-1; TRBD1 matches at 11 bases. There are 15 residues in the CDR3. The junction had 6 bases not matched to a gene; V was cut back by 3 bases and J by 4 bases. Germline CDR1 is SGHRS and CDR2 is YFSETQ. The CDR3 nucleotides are TGCGCCAGCAGCTCCCCGGACAGGGGGCCGTACGAGCAGTACTTC. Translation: CASSSPDRGPYEQYF.

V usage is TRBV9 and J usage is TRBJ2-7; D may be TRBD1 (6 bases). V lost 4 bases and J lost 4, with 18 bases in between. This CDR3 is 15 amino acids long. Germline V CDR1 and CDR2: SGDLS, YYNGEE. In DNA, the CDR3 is TGTGCCAGCAGCTCTCCCTCCAGGGGCCGTTACGAGCAGTACTTC. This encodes CASSSPSRGRYEQYF.